These T cell receptor beta chains were read from a single sample in a study of regulatory T cells in long-lasting Graves disease. TCRdb fed the multiplex PCR reads into MiXCR, producing one record per CDR3 protein. The sample contains under 400,000 distinct CDR3 sequences, roughly 17% of which appear only once. These same records also appear under a second study, on T cells in Graves' hyperthyroidism and ophthalmopathy.

The specimen was peripheral blood mononuclear cells (PBMCs), collected at new diagnosis, from a patient treated with antithyroid drugs. These receptors all stem from a man aged 35-49 years with Graves disease. The CDR3 runs from the conserved cysteine through the conserved F or W. D genes are given only for firm matches. Clone size is not always given. Where it is, it says once, few, many or a class for expanded clones.

CDR3 DNA: TGTGCCAGCAGCACCAGGTTTGCCCTATACTACGAGCAGTACTTC; CDR3 protein: CASSTRFALYYEQYF; D gene: -; CDR3 length: 15; V gene: TRBV6-1; clone size: many; J gene: TRBJ2-7
CDR3 DNA: TGTGCCAGCAGCGTTTTATCGACAGATACGCAGTATTTT; CDR3 protein: CASSVLSTDTQYF; D gene: -; CDR3 length: 13; V gene: TRBV2; clone size: many; J gene: TRBJ2-3
CDR3 DNA: TGTGCCAGCACGAATTGGGGCTTGAGCACCATATATTTT; CDR3 protein: CASTNWGLSTIYF; D gene: -; CDR3 length: 13; V gene: TRBV2; clone size: few; J gene: TRBJ1-3
CDR3 DNA: TGTGCCACCAGTGATCCCGCGTTTGGAGAGGGGAATCAGCCCCAGCATTTT; CDR3 protein: CATSDPAFGEGNQPQHF; D gene: -; CDR3 length: 17; V gene: TRBV24-1; clone size: many; J gene: TRBJ1-5
CDR3 DNA: TGTGCCAGCAGCTTCCAATGGGGGGTTGAAGCTTTCTTT; CDR3 protein: CASSFQWGVEAFF; D gene: -; CDR3 length: 13; V gene: TRBV11-2; clone size: -; J gene: TRBJ1-1
CDR3 DNA: TGTGCCAGCAGCCCTCTCGCGACGGTCACCGGGGAGCTGTTTTTT; CDR3 protein: CASSPLATVTGELFF; D gene: -; CDR3 length: 15; V gene: TRBV11-3; clone size: many; J gene: TRBJ2-2
CDR3 DNA: TGTGCCTGGAGGGGACAGGGAATCCCGACTTTC; CDR3 protein: CAWRGQGIPTF; D gene: TRBD1; CDR3 length: 11; V gene: TRBV30; clone size: many; J gene: TRBJ2-7
CDR3 DNA: TGTGCCAGCAGCTTAGCCCCTCGACTAGAGCAGTTCTTC; CDR3 protein: CASSLAPRLEQFF; D gene: -; CDR3 length: 13; V gene: TRBV7-2; clone size: -; J gene: TRBJ2-1
CDR3 DNA: TGTGCCAGCAGCTTACTGGGACAGGGCGGCCAGCCCCAGCATTTT; CDR3 protein: CASSLLGQGGQPQHF; D gene: TRBD1; CDR3 length: 15; V gene: TRBV7-2; clone size: few; J gene: TRBJ1-5
CDR3 DNA: TGTGCCAGCAGTCCAAACTTTGACGGGGGGGCGGGTAATGAGCAGTTCTTC; CDR3 protein: CASSPNFDGGAGNEQFF; D gene: TRBD2; CDR3 length: 17; V gene: TRBV6-1; clone size: few; J gene: TRBJ2-1
CDR3 DNA: TGTGCCAGCAACCCGACCGCAACTAATGAAAAACTGTTTTTT; CDR3 protein: CASNPTATNEKLFF; D gene: -; CDR3 length: 14; V gene: TRBV6-1; clone size: many; J gene: TRBJ1-4
CDR3 DNA: TGTGCCAGCTCAGCGCAGGTTAGCAATCAGCCCCAGCATTTT; CDR3 protein: CASSAQVSNQPQHF; D gene: -; CDR3 length: 14; V gene: TRBV18; clone size: many; J gene: TRBJ1-5
CDR3 DNA: TGTGCCAGCAGTTTATCCCTCAGAGATGGCTACACCTTC; CDR3 protein: CASSLSLRDGYTF; D gene: -; CDR3 length: 13; V gene: TRBV27; clone size: -; J gene: TRBJ1-2
CDR3 DNA: TGTGCCAGCAGTTTAGTGTGGTCCGTCGGCGATGAGCAGTTCTTC; CDR3 protein: CASSLVWSVGDEQFF; D gene: -; CDR3 length: 15; V gene: TRBV28; clone size: many; J gene: TRBJ2-1
CDR3 DNA: TGTGCCAGCAGTGCAAGCGGGGGGGCCCGAGAGCAGTACTTC; CDR3 protein: CASSASGGAREQYF; D gene: TRBD2; CDR3 length: 14; V gene: TRBV9; clone size: many; J gene: TRBJ2-7
CDR3 DNA: TGCAGTGCTGGCGCTATCCCAGGGTTCGAGCAGTACTTC; CDR3 protein: CSAGAIPGFEQYF; D gene: -; CDR3 length: 13; V gene: TRBV20-1; clone size: few; J gene: TRBJ2-7
CDR3 DNA: TGCGCCAGCAGACTAGCGGGGGGTAGGGCAGATACGCAGTATTTT; CDR3 protein: CASRLAGGRADTQYF; D gene: TRBD2; CDR3 length: 15; V gene: TRBV5-1; clone size: many; J gene: TRBJ2-3
CDR3 DNA: TGCGCCAGCAGCTTGGTGGGGACAGAAAACATTCAGTACTTC; CDR3 protein: CASSLVGTENIQYF; D gene: TRBD1; CDR3 length: 14; V gene: TRBV5-1; clone size: -; J gene: TRBJ2-4
CDR3 DNA: TGTGCCAGCAGCATCAGGGGGCAGGGCTATGGCTACACCTTC; CDR3 protein: CASSIRGQGYGYTF; D gene: TRBD1; CDR3 length: 14; V gene: TRBV12-3/TRBV12-4; clone size: many; J gene: TRBJ1-2
CDR3 DNA: TGTGCCTGGAGTGGATCTAAGGGGCCCTATAGCAATCAGCCCCAGCATTTT; CDR3 protein: CAWSGSKGPYSNQPQHF; D gene: -; CDR3 length: 17; V gene: TRBV30; clone size: few; J gene: TRBJ1-5
CDR3 DNA: TGCAGTGCTCCCGGACAGGGGGCGGTGGGCAATCAGCCCCAGCATTTT; CDR3 protein: CSAPGQGAVGNQPQHF; D gene: TRBD1; CDR3 length: 16; V gene: TRBV20-1; clone size: -; J gene: TRBJ1-5
CDR3 DNA: TGTGCCAGCCGTCCGGCGGGGGGGCCTCATGAGCAGTTCTTC; CDR3 protein: CASRPAGGPHEQFF; D gene: TRBD2; CDR3 length: 14; V gene: TRBV28; clone size: many; J gene: TRBJ2-1
CDR3 DNA: TGTGCCAGCAGCTCCCAACGACAGGGAAGTTACGAGCAGTACTTC; CDR3 protein: CASSSQRQGSYEQYF; D gene: TRBD1; CDR3 length: 15; V gene: TRBV5-4; clone size: -; J gene: TRBJ2-7